This T cell receptor beta chain stems from a study of shared clonotypes between healthy human individuals. Overall study context: Three CD4 naive, three CD4 memory, two CD8 naive and one CD8 memory plate were used per donor.

Generated by immunoSEQ multiplex PCR, the TCRdb table keeps only in-frame clones and is missing some. The sample records around 1,000,000 clones, 70% to 80% being singletons. Whole-study results and caveats: Generation of non-shared clonotypes was less probable than generation of clonotypes shared by all four donors.

A word on this clone: Its matching antigen is unknown.

This TCR derives from a man younger than 35 in good health. Some clones in this sample may be carry-over from other donors' samples. What was sequenced was memory CD4+ T cells from PBMCs. Indicated subset: CD45RA-negative fraction.

CDR3 DNA sequence: TGCGCCAGCAGCTCGGGAGGCGTCGGGTACGAGCAGTACTTC. Translation: CASSSGGVGYEQYF. The chain combines TRBV5-1 with TRBJ2-7, with 7 nucleotides matching TRBD2. This CDR3 contains 14 residues. With 3 bases clipped from V and 4 bases from J, the junction kept 7 bases outside the gene matches. Germline lookup yields CDR1 SGHRS and CDR2 YFSETQ.